These 3 T cell receptor beta chains were sequenced from one sample in a study of human thymus T cells. Thymus tissue for the work was resected from patients undergoing corrective heart surgery. Repertoires were generated with immunoSEQ multiplex PCR, while TCRdb's copy carries only in-frame clones and drops some. The table includes 70,000 to 75,000 clones, approximately 95% detected once. Sample: thymus tissue. The receptors were gathered from a girl under three years old with a congenital heart defect but otherwise immunologically healthy.

The rearrangement uses TRBV9 and TRBJ1-1; 9 bases agree with TRBD1. The CDR3 totals 15 residues. Germline V gene sequence: CDR1 SGDLS, CDR2 YYNGEE. V gave up 3 bases and J gave up 0 bases; unmatched junction bases: 3. CDR3 loop: CASSATGGVNTEAFF. The CDR3, as DNA: TGTGCCAGCAGCGCGACAGGGGGGGTGAACACTGAAGCTTTCTTT. The complete variable domain, with remaining parts taken from reference TRBV9 and TRBJ1-1, reads DSGVTQTPKHLITATGQRVTLRCSPRSGDLSVYWYQQSLDQGLQFLIQYYNGEERAKGNILERFSAQQFPDLHSELNLSSLELGDSALYFCASSATGGVNTEAFFGQGTRLTVV.

The V gene is TRBV28, the J gene TRBJ2-1; 7 nucleotides agree with TRBD1. The CDR3 is made up of 16 amino acids. Losses at the gene ends were 5 bases for V and 9 bases for J; bases not matched to a gene: 16. CDR1 and CDR2 (germline): MDHEN, SYDVKM. CDR3 amino acids: CASSPLGTVFSSEQFF. CDR3 in DNA: TGTGCCAGCAGTCCCCTCGGGACAGTTTTCTCCAGTGAGCAGTTCTTC. Together with reference TRBV28 and TRBJ2-1, the CDR3 gives the full variable domain: DVKVTQSSRYLVKRTGEKVFLECVQDMDHENMFWYRQDPGLGLRLIYFSYDVKMKEKGDIPEGYSVSREKKERFSLILESASTNQTSMYLCASSPLGTVFSSEQFFGPGTRLTVL.

The chain couples TRBV19 to TRBJ2-7; 9 nucleotides align to TRBD1. CDR1 and CDR2 from the germline V gene are LNHDA and SQIVND (reference sequence). V shed 5 bases and J 3 bases; nucleotides not matched to a gene: 23. CDR3 length: 20 residues. CDR3 nucleotide sequence: TGTGCCAGTAGTCCGGCCCGGGACAGGGTCCGGGCTGTGGGGTTCTACGAGCAGTACTTC. Its protein is CASSPARDRVRAVGFYEQYF.